The clone carrying this T cell receptor beta chain showed up many times. Source material for naive CD8 libraries was roughly 20,000 to 1,100,000 sorted cells, with 10%, 30% or 50% RNA. These data come from a study of molecular identifiers for immune sequencing clone quantification. One entry per CDR3 protein results from TCRdb running MiXCR on the PCR reads. The sample has tens of thousands of distinct CDR3 sequences, 15% to 20% seen once. Germline CDR1 reads SGDLS; CDR2 reads YYNGEE. This CDR3 is built from 15 residues. V lost 0 bases and J lost 8, with 15 bases in between. The sequence was obtained from a human donor in good health. Some libraries in this study had Jurkat cell RNA spiked in. The sequencing sample was made of naive CD8+ T cells from blood, with Jurkat cell RNA spiked in. Subset defined: FACS-sorted CD8+CD4-CCR7+CD45RA+ naive T cells. The chain is built from TRBV9 and TRBJ2-1; possible D gene TRBD2, 8 bases. The CDR3 DNA sequence: TGTGCCAGCAGCGTAGCAGGGGGACTAGTGGATGAGCAGTTCTTC. Translating gives CASSVAGGLVDEQFF.